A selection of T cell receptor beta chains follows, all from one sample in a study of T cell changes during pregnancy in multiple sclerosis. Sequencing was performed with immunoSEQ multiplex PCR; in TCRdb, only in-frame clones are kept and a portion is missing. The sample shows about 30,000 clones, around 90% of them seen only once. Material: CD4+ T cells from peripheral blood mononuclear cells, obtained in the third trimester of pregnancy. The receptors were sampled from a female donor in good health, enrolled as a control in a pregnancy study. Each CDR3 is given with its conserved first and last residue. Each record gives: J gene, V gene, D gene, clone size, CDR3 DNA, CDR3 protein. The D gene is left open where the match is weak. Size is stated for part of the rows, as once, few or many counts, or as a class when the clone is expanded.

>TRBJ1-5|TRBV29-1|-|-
TGCAGCGTAGGTGACAGCTTCCAACAGCCCCAGCATTTT
CSVGDSFQQPQHF
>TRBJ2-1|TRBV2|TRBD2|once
TGTGCCAGCAGGGGCGGGACTAGCGGGACGGGTAATGAGCAGTTCTTC
CASRGGTSGTGNEQFF
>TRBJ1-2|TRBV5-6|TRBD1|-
TGTGCCAGCAGGAGTTACCGGGACAGGGGGCGCAGTGGCTACACCTTC
CASRSYRDRGRSGYTF
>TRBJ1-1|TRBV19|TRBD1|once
TGTGCCAGTAGTATGGGGGGGGGACAGGGCACTGAAGCTTTCTTT
CASSMGGGQGTEAFF
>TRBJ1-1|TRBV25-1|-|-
TGTGCCAGCAGTGAATTCGGGGGGGCGCCGAAAGCTTTCTTT
CASSEFGGAPKAFF
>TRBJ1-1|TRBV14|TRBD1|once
TGTGCCAGCAGCCAGAGGACAGGGGGGACCACTGAAGCTTTCTTT
CASSQRTGGTTEAFF
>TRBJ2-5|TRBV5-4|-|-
TGTGCCAGCAGCAACCCAGTGGCAGGGAAAGAGACCCAGTACTTC
CASSNPVAGKETQYF
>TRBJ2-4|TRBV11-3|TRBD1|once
TGTGCCAGCAGTTGGACAGGGGGCTCGGGCATTCAGTACTTC
CASSWTGGSGIQYF
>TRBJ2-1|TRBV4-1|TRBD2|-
TGCGCCAGCAGCCTACTCGTTACTAGCGGGAGTGGTAATGAGCAGTTCTTC
CASSLLVTSGSGNEQFF
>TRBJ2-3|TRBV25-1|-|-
TGTGCCAGCAGTGAATACCGTAGTAAGGGGCCCACAGATACGCAGTATTTT
CASSEYRSKGPTDTQYF
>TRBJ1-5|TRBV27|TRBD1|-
TGTGCCAGCAGTGAAAGACAGGGTCATCAGCCCCAGCATTTT
CASSERQGHQPQHF
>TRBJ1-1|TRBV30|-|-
TGTGCCTGGAGTAAGTCGGGGAACGCTGAAGCTTTCTTT
CAWSKSGNAEAFF
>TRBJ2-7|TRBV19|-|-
TGTGCCAGTAGGGAAGCGGCACAGACCTACGAGCAGTACTTC
CASREAAQTYEQYF
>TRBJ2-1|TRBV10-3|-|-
TGTGCCACCCGGGGGGCTAGCGGATACAATGAGCAGTTCTTC
CATRGASGYNEQFF
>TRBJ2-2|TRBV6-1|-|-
TGTGCCAGCCTACTAGCACAGAACACCGGGGAGCTGTTTTTT
CASLLAQNTGELFF
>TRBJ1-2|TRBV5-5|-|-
TGTGCCAGCAGCTTGGGGGGGGACGGACCTTATGGCTACACCTTC
CASSLGGDGPYGYTF
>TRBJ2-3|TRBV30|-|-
TGTGCCTGGAGCCAAAGAGAGCGGGATACGCAGTATTTT
CAWSQRERDTQYF
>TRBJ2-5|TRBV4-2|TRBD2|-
TGTGCCAGCAGCCCAGGACTAGCGGGACTCCAAGAGACCCAGTACTTC
CASSPGLAGLQETQYF
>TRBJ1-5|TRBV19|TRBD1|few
TGTGCCAGTAGCGAGACAGGGTTTAATCAGCCCCAGCATTTT
CASSETGFNQPQHF
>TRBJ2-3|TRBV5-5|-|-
TGTGCCAGCAGCTTGGTTGAGGGCACAGATACGCAGTATTTT
CASSLVEGTDTQYF
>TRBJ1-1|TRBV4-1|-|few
TGCGCCAGCAGCCAAGCCGGTTGGGGGGGCGCTTTCTTT
CASSQAGWGGAFF
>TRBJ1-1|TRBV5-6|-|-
TGTGCCAGCAGCTTGGCTGGGGGGGGATACACTGAAGCTTTCTTT
CASSLAGGGYTEAFF
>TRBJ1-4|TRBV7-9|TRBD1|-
TGTGCCAGCAGCTTAGCCCCGGGACAGGGAAAACTGTTTTTT
CASSLAPGQGKLFF
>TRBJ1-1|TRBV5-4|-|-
TGTGCCAGCAGCCTTGACACGAACACTGAAGCTTTCTTT
CASSLDTNTEAFF
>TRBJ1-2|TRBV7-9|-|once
TGTGCCAGCAGCTTCCGAGACTTTTATGGCTACACCTTC
CASSFRDFYGYTF
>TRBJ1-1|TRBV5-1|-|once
TGCGCCAGCAGCCAAGCCCCGGGACAAGCCTTCAACACTGAAGCTTTCTTT
CASSQAPGQAFNTEAFF
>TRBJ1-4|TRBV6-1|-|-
TGTGCCAGCGCTGTATCAGTTGCAACTAATGAAAAACTGTTTTTT
CASAVSVATNEKLFF
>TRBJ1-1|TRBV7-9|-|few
TGTGCCAGCAGCTTCGGGGAGAACACTGAAGCTTTCTTT
CASSFGENTEAFF